Listed below are T cell receptor beta chains from one sample, sequenced in a study of radiation and T cells in renal cell carcinoma. Repertoires were generated with immunoSEQ multiplex PCR, while TCRdb's copy carries only in-frame clones and drops some. The sample lists 150,000 to 200,000 clones, about 88% occurring once. The sample consisted of blood, taken from a patient whose treatment included radiotherapy and nephrectomy. The receptor source for this set is a woman aged 50 to 65 with renal cell carcinoma. Both conserved end residues are part of each CDR3. The D gene is left open where the match is weak. Where a row states a size, it is once, few, many or the class of an expanded clone; other rows omit it.

size	V	J	D	length	CDR3	DNA
-	TRBV6-6	TRBJ2-5	-	14	CASSSGRGWETQYF	TGTGCCAGCAGCTCGGGACGGGGCTGGGAGACCCAGTACTTC
-	TRBV5-1	TRBJ2-6	-	15	CASSPWTSGANVLTF	TGCGCCAGCAGCCCTTGGACCTCTGGGGCCAACGTCCTGACTTTC
-	TRBV30	TRBJ1-1	-	13	CAWKGSENTEAFF	TGTGCCTGGAAGGGAAGCGAGAACACTGAAGCTTTCTTT
-	TRBV30	TRBJ1-3	-	12	CAGHRGGNTIYF	TGTGCCGGGCATCGGGGGGGAAACACCATATATTTT
-	TRBV10-1	TRBJ1-1	-	18	CASSESGETPPENTEAFF	TGCGCCAGCAGTGAGTCGGGGGAGACCCCTCCCGAGAACACTGAAGCTTTCTTT
-	TRBV18	TRBJ2-7	-	12	CASSSLPYEQYF	TGTGCCAGCTCATCACTACCCTACGAGCAGTACTTC
-	TRBV5-1	TRBJ1-3	-	14	CASSSQGAGNTIYF	TGCGCCAGCAGCTCCCAAGGGGCCGGTAACACCATATATTTT
-	TRBV29-1	TRBJ2-1	TRBD2	11	CSVEGGGARFF	TGCAGCGTTGAGGGCGGGGGGGCTCGGTTCTTC
-	TRBV19	TRBJ2-3	TRBD1	15	CASSTRQGSTDTQYF	TGTGCCAGTAGTACCCGACAGGGTAGCACAGATACGCAGTATTTT
-	TRBV5-1	TRBJ2-3	-	13	CASSFPGEDTQYF	TGCGCCAGCAGCTTCCCGGGGGAGGATACGCAGTATTTT
few	TRBV28	TRBJ2-7	-	13	CASTSPTPYEQYF	TGTGCCAGCACCTCCCCCACACCCTACGAGCAGTACTTC
-	TRBV7-2	TRBJ1-2	TRBD1	13	CASSTTGNYGYTF	TGTGCCAGCAGCACGACAGGGAACTATGGCTACACCTTC
-	TRBV5-1	TRBJ1-4	TRBD1	14	CASRPDRDNEKLFF	TGCGCCAGCAGACCGGACAGGGATAATGAAAAACTGTTTTTT
-	TRBV5-1	TRBJ2-3	-	17	CASSSRSSGAGRDTQYF	TGCGCCAGCAGCTCCCGGTCGTCAGGAGCCGGACGTGATACGCAGTATTTT
-	TRBV7-3	TRBJ2-7	-	15	CASSSTPGQPYEQYF	TGTGCCAGCAGCTCAACCCCGGGGCAACCCTACGAGCAGTACTTC
-	TRBV29-1	TRBJ2-1	-	12	CSVQPGFYEQFF	TGCAGCGTCCAGCCGGGGTTCTATGAGCAGTTCTTC
-	TRBV5-1	TRBJ2-7	-	13	CASSLDSGYEQYF	TGCGCCAGCAGCTTGGATTCAGGTTACGAGCAGTACTTC
-	TRBV4-2	TRBJ2-5	TRBD2	16	CASSPVGAGGLETQYF	TGTGCCAGCAGCCCAGTGGGGGCGGGGGGTCTGGAGACCCAGTACTTC
-	TRBV13	TRBJ2-3	TRBD2	15	CASRLAGGPRDTQYF	TGTGCCAGCAGGCTAGCGGGGGGGCCGAGGGATACGCAGTATTTT
-	TRBV6-5	TRBJ1-5	-	15	CASSLKGNSNQPQHF	TGTGCCAGCAGTTTGAAGGGGAATAGCAATCAGCCCCAGCATTTT
-	TRBV11-2	TRBJ2-1	TRBD1	15	CASSRGTGGYNEQFF	TGTGCCAGCAGCCGCGGGACAGGGGGTTACAATGAGCAGTTCTTC
-	TRBV5-1	TRBJ2-2	-	14	CASSDHRRTGELFF	TGCGCCAGCAGCGACCACAGGAGGACCGGGGAGCTGTTTTTT
-	TRBV28	TRBJ2-7	TRBD2	14	CASASGGPNYEQYF	TGTGCCAGCGCGTCGGGGGGGCCTAATTACGAGCAGTACTTC
-	TRBV19	TRBJ2-2	-	15	CASSIAGQNTGELFF	TGTGCCAGTAGTATAGCTGGACAGAACACCGGGGAGCTGTTTTTT
once	TRBV7-8	TRBJ2-3	-	11	CASSLDDTQYF	TGTGCCAGCAGCTTGGACGATACGCAGTATTTT
-	TRBV2	TRBJ2-7	TRBD2	18	CASSADVPGLAGSYEQYF	TGTGCCAGCAGTGCAGACGTCCCGGGACTAGCGGGGAGCTACGAGCAGTACTTC
-	TRBV14	TRBJ2-1	-	15	CASSQDRHRSNEQFF	TGTGCCAGCAGCCAAGACCGGCATCGGTCGAATGAGCAGTTCTTC
-	TRBV9	TRBJ2-7	-	13	CASSVRGGGEQYF	TGTGCCAGCAGCGTCCGAGGGGGTGGCGAGCAGTACTTC
-	TRBV18	TRBJ2-3	TRBD2	15	CAIAASGGAADTQYF	TGTGCCATCGCCGCTAGCGGGGGGGCCGCAGATACGCAGTATTTT
-	TRBV6-6	TRBJ2-3	-	14	CASSLPGGRDTQYF	TGTGCCAGCAGCCTGCCGGGGGGCAGAGATACGCAGTATTTT
-	TRBV7-8	TRBJ1-2	TRBD1	16	CASSLARPGQGEGYTF	TGTGCCAGCAGCTTAGCACGACCGGGACAGGGAGAAGGCTACACCTTC
-	TRBV7-3	TRBJ2-1	TRBD1	18	CASSVGRKGTGVPNEQFF	TGTGCCAGCAGCGTGGGGAGGAAAGGGACAGGGGTTCCCAATGAGCAGTTCTTC
-	TRBV4-3	TRBJ2-1	TRBD2	14	CASSQSGDYNEQFF	TGCGCCAGCAGCCAAAGCGGGGACTACAATGAGCAGTTCTTC
-	TRBV19	TRBJ1-1	-	11	CASSLSTEAFF	TGTGCCAGTAGTTTAAGTACTGAAGCTTTCTTT
-	TRBV19	TRBJ1-3	-	15	CASSISGDSGNTIYF	TGTGCCAGTAGTATCTCAGGGGATTCCGGAAACACCATATATTTT
once	TRBV4-1	TRBJ2-7	TRBD2	15	CASSQTGTSGNEQYF	TGCGCCAGCAGCCAAACCGGGACTAGTGGAAACGAGCAGTACTTC
-	TRBV5-1	TRBJ1-2	TRBD1	16	CASSPQDRGANYGYTF	TGCGCCAGCAGCCCCCAGGACAGGGGAGCTAACTATGGCTACACCTTC
once	TRBV19	TRBJ2-4	TRBD2	14	CASTTSGGINIQYF	TGTGCCAGTACTACCTCCGGGGGGATAAACATTCAGTACTTC
-	TRBV13	TRBJ2-5	TRBD2	18	CASSFTGLAGAGQETQYF	TGTGCCAGCAGCTTCACGGGACTAGCGGGGGCCGGCCAAGAGACCCAGTACTTC
once	TRBV14	TRBJ2-3	TRBD2	16	CASRRGLAGGSDTQYF	TGTGCCAGCAGAAGAGGACTAGCGGGGGGGTCAGATACGCAGTATTTT